This T cell receptor beta chain was recorded in a study of memory CD4+ T cells and cytomegalovirus serostatus (dated by TCRdb to about 2019). Background for the entire study: A total of roughly 35 healthy Belgian adults, of whom 9 were CMV seropositive and 24 were CMV seronegative, were included in the cohort. To replicate a published TCR-based CMV serostatus classifier, the study sequenced CD4+ memory TCRbeta repertoires from a Belgian cohort whose cytomegalovirus serostatus was known. The investigation overall reported the following: CMV serostatus prediction reached a median bootstrapped AUC of roughly 0.96 with the original framework and just over 0.9 with a US-trained random forest. Only CD4+CD45RO+ memory cells were sequenced, in contrast to the original study, which included naive and memory CD4+ and CD8+ populations. Results were interpreted as suggesting that the CMV-associated TCR signature is largely present in the CD4+ memory repertoire. On the Belgian cohort, the classifier based on the original framework reached a median bootstrapped AUC of roughly 0.96, with a 95% CI of 0.76-1.00. Among the approximately 160 previously reported CMV-associated TCRbeta sequences, 67 showed up in the CD4+ memory repertoires, with each one found in between one and five individuals.

Genomic DNA was extracted from sorted cells with the Quick-DNA Microprep Kit. Amplification of TCRbeta DNA was done with the immunoSEQ hsTCRbeta kit, following the protocol from the manufacturer. An Illumina MiSeq instrument was used to sequence the TCRbeta libraries. On the study's bioinformatics: After out-of-frame sequences were removed, 2,204,828 distinct TCRbeta sequences remained, averaging about 66,813 per individual. Each individual was scored according to the count of fewer than 200 previously reported CMV-associated TCRbeta sequences and the total productive distinct TCRbeta count. A beta-binomial model was reimplemented in Python, and scikit-learn random forests with default parameters were trained on US cohort data. On the Belgian cohort, classifier performance was reported as the median AUC, along with percentile confidence intervals, across 10,000 bootstrap iterations. TCRdb mirrors the immuneACCESS table, restricted to in-frame sequences. Some clones are absent from its copies; in checked studies, under half trace to an unresolved V gene, and the reason for the others is unknown. V, J and clone size are those of that table, while D and trimming were read from the DNA. This sample is represented by 54,000 or so clones; about 81% of them were singletons. The top ten clones comprise 1% to 1.2% of the sample.

As for this clone: What antigen it recognizes has not been identified. No base qualities exist here, and no much larger clone lies one base off it.

From its cysteine to its phenylalanine, the CDR3 spans 14 amino acids. Here the CDR3 DNA is all that survives: 42 bases in frame from base 1. V loses 5 bases at its end and J loses 11 bases; junction bases beyond the gene matches: 14. From the germline V gene, CDR1 is SQVTM and CDR2 is ANQGSEA. A FACSAria II was used to sort memory CD4+ T cells, defined as single viable CD3+CD4+CD8-CD45RO+ cells. CMV serostatus was assessed using a Roche Elecsys assay, by which serum IgG against CMV pp150, pp28, p38 and p52 was detected. Following thawing, total CD4+ T cells were enriched through positive selection using CD4 magnetic microbeads. The samples came from a different study that was designed specifically to examine the CD4+ T cell memory repertoire. Peripheral blood mononuclear cells were isolated and cryopreserved according to standard operating procedures, and serum was stored at -80 degrees C. CD3-PerCP (BW264/56), CD4-APC (RPA-T4), CD45RO-PE (UCHT1) and CD8-Pacific Orange (3B5) antibodies were used for staining, and non-viable cells were excluded with Sytox blue.

What was sequenced was memory CD4+ T cells from blood. The receptor comes from an adult in good health and CMV-seronegative. Recombination joined TRBV29-1 with TRBJ1-5; TRBD1 fits 8 bases in the junction. The DNA sequence is given as TGCAGCGTTACGGACAGGGTGGGATCAGGGGCCCAGCATTTT. Its translation reads: CSVTDRVGSGAQHF. The entire variable domain, with the stretches around the CDR3 drawn from the reference TRBV29-1 and TRBJ1-5 proteins, is SAVISQKPSRDICQRGTSLTIQCQVDSQVTMMFWYRQQPGQSLTLIATANQGSEATYESGFVIDKFPISRPNLTFSTLTVSNMSPEDSSIYLCSVTDRVGSGAQHFGDGTRLSIL.